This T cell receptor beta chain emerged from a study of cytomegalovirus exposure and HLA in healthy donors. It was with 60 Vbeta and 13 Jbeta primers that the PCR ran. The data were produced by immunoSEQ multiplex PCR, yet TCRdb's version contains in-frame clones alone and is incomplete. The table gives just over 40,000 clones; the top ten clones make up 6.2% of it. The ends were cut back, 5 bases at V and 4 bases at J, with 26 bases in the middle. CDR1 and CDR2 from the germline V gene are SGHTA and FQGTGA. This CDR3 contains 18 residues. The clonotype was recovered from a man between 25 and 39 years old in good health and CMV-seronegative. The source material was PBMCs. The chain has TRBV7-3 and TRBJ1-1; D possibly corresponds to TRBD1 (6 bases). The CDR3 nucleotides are TGTGCCAGCAGCCGATCCGGTGGGGACAAAAGGCTAGGCACTGAAGCTTTCTTT. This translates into CASSRSGGDKRLGTEAFF.